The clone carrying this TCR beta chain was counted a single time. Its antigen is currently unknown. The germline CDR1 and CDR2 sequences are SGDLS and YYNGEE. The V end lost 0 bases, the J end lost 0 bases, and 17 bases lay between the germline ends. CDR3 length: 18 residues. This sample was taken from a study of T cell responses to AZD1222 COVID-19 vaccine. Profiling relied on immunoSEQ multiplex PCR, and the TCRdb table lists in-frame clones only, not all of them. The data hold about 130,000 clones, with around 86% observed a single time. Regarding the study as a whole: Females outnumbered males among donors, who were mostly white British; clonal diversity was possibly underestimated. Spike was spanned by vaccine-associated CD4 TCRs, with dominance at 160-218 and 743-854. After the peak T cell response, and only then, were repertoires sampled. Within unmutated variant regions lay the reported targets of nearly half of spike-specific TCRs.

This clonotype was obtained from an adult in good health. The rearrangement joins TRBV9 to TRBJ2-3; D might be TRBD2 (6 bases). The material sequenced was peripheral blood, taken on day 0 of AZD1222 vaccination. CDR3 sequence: CASSVVSLEGSSTDTQYF. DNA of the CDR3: TGTGCCAGCAGCGTAGTTTCGTTGGAGGGCTCGAGCACAGATACGCAGTATTTT. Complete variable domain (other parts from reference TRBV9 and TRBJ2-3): DSGVTQTPKHLITATGQRVTLRCSPRSGDLSVYWYQQSLDQGLQFLIQYYNGEERAKGNILERFSAQQFPDLHSELNLSSLELGDSALYFCASSVVSLEGSSTDTQYFGPGTRLTVL.